A selection of T cell receptor beta chains follows, all from one sample in a study of identical twins. TCRdb reprocessed the 5' RACE reads via MiXCR and lists one record per CDR3 protein. The table has around 1.7 million distinct CDR3 sequences, under 35% seen once. Sequences were obtained from cord blood. The receptors stem from a newborn girl in good health. CDR3s include the opening cysteine and the closing phenylalanine or tryptophan. The D gene is left open where the match is weak. Not all rows give a size; the values are once, few, many and, for expanded clones, a class.

CDR3 DNA: TGTGCCAGCAGTTACCCGCTGATCACAGGGGGGGCCTACAATGAGCAGTTCTTC; CDR3 protein: CASSYPLITGGAYNEQFF; clone size: NA; D gene: NA; V gene: TRBV28; J gene: TRBJ2-1
CDR3 DNA: TGTGCCAGCAGTGACCCGGGGCCTAGCACAGATACGCAGTATTTT; CDR3 protein: CASSDPGPSTDTQYF; clone size: few; D gene: NA; V gene: TRBV25-1; J gene: TRBJ2-3
CDR3 DNA: TGTGCCACCAGCACCACAACGAGGGGCATTCAGTACTTC; CDR3 protein: CATSTTTRGIQYF; clone size: NA; D gene: NA; V gene: TRBV15; J gene: TRBJ2-4
CDR3 DNA: TGTGCCAGCAGTTTATTAATCCTAGCCAGCAATGGCTCCTACGAGCAGTACTTC; CDR3 protein: CASSLLILASNGSYEQYF; clone size: many; D gene: NA; V gene: TRBV12-3/TRBV12-4; J gene: TRBJ2-7
CDR3 DNA: TGTGCCAGCAGCCGGGCGGTTGAGCAGTTCTTC; CDR3 protein: CASSRAVEQFF; clone size: few; D gene: NA; V gene: TRBV3-1; J gene: TRBJ2-1
CDR3 DNA: TGCAGCGTTGAGAGGGTCGAAAAACTGTTTTTT; CDR3 protein: CSVERVEKLFF; clone size: few; D gene: NA; V gene: TRBV29-1; J gene: TRBJ1-4
CDR3 DNA: TGCAGCGTTGGACAGCCCCTAAACTATGGCTACACCTTC; CDR3 protein: CSVGQPLNYGYTF; clone size: NA; D gene: NA; V gene: TRBV29-1; J gene: TRBJ1-2
CDR3 DNA: TGTGCCAGCAGCTTAGTAGTGGAGCGGGAGTTACCCTACGAGCAGTACTTC; CDR3 protein: CASSLVVERELPYEQYF; clone size: NA; D gene: TRBD2; V gene: TRBV11-2; J gene: TRBJ2-7
CDR3 DNA: TGCGCCAGCAGCCAAAGGCCCGGGACATCCTACAATGAGCAGTTCTTC; CDR3 protein: CASSQRPGTSYNEQFF; clone size: few; D gene: NA; V gene: TRBV4-1; J gene: TRBJ2-1
CDR3 DNA: TGTGCCAGCATCGGTACCCTAGCCGCAGATACGCAGTATTTT; CDR3 protein: CASIGTLAADTQYF; clone size: NA; D gene: NA; V gene: TRBV6-6; J gene: TRBJ2-3
CDR3 DNA: TGTGCCACCAGCAGAGTAGCGGGATCTAGCACAGATACGCAGTATTTT; CDR3 protein: CATSRVAGSSTDTQYF; clone size: NA; D gene: TRBD2; V gene: TRBV15; J gene: TRBJ2-3
CDR3 DNA: TGTGCCAGCAGCTTAGCGGGACTTTACACTGAAGCTTTCTTT; CDR3 protein: CASSLAGLYTEAFF; clone size: NA; D gene: NA; V gene: TRBV11-2; J gene: TRBJ1-1
CDR3 DNA: TGCAGCGTTGAGGCTAACAATGAGCAGTTCTTC; CDR3 protein: CSVEANNEQFF; clone size: NA; D gene: NA; V gene: TRBV29-1; J gene: TRBJ2-1
CDR3 DNA: TGTGCCAGCAGTAATAGCGGGGGGGCCCAAGAGACCCAGTACTTC; CDR3 protein: CASSNSGGAQETQYF; clone size: few; D gene: TRBD2; V gene: TRBV2; J gene: TRBJ2-5
CDR3 DNA: TGCAGTGCTATTATTTCAGCCCGGGGGGGCCACAATGAGCAGTTCTTC; CDR3 protein: CSAIISARGGHNEQFF; clone size: few; D gene: TRBD2; V gene: TRBV20-1; J gene: TRBJ2-1
CDR3 DNA: TGTGCCAGCAGTTACTCGAAACCGGGACTAGGGCTCGATACGCAGTATTTT; CDR3 protein: CASSYSKPGLGLDTQYF; clone size: NA; D gene: TRBD2; V gene: TRBV6-5; J gene: TRBJ2-3
CDR3 DNA: TGTGCCAGCAGGGGATTCCCAATAGTGAACACTGAAGCTTTCTTT; CDR3 protein: CASRGFPIVNTEAFF; clone size: NA; D gene: NA; V gene: TRBV7-2; J gene: TRBJ1-1
CDR3 DNA: TGTGCCTCGATACCCACGGACAGTAATATCAATCAGCCCCAGCATTTT; CDR3 protein: CASIPTDSNINQPQHF; clone size: NA; D gene: NA; V gene: TRBV30; J gene: TRBJ1-5
CDR3 DNA: TGTGCCAGCAGCTTACGATACGGGGAGCAGTACTTC; CDR3 protein: CASSLRYGEQYF; clone size: many; D gene: NA; V gene: TRBV7-2; J gene: TRBJ2-7
CDR3 DNA: TGTGCCAGCAGTGGCCTTAGCGGGACTAGCGGGGCCTACAATGAGCAGTACTTC; CDR3 protein: CASSGLSGTSGAYNEQYF; clone size: NA; D gene: TRBD2; V gene: TRBV25-1; J gene: TRBJ2-7
CDR3 DNA: TGTGCCAGCAGCCAAGGGTTCTGGGGCTCACCCCTCCACTTT; CDR3 protein: CASSQGFWGSPLHF; clone size: few; D gene: NA; V gene: TRBV7-9; J gene: TRBJ1-6
CDR3 DNA: TGCAGTGCTGCTAGCGGCCCCTCCTACAATGAGCAGTTCTTC; CDR3 protein: CSAASGPSYNEQFF; clone size: few; D gene: TRBD2; V gene: TRBV20-1; J gene: TRBJ2-1
CDR3 DNA: TGTGCCAGCTTTACGGGTCTTAATGATGAGCAGTTCTTC; CDR3 protein: CASFTGLNDEQFF; clone size: NA; D gene: NA; V gene: TRBV28; J gene: TRBJ2-1
CDR3 DNA: TGTGCCAGCAGCTTAGGTGAATGGATGCTCCTAAACAATGAGCAGTTCTTC; CDR3 protein: CASSLGEWMLLNNEQFF; clone size: few; D gene: NA; V gene: TRBV7-6; J gene: TRBJ2-1